What follows describes a single T cell receptor beta chain. Its antigen is not identified. The data were obtained in a study of cytomegalovirus exposure and HLA in healthy donors. General study findings and limits: Cytomegalovirus-associated TCR beta chains were listed, numbering 150 to 200.

60 Vbeta and 13 Jbeta primers were used in PCR. Per the original data handling: The authors later counted roughly 79 million unique TCR beta chains, some 10 million of them shared. The table came from immunoSEQ multiplex PCR; TCRdb's copy has only in-frame clones and leaves some out. V, J and clone size are those of that table, while D and trimming were read from the DNA. Of under 150,000 clones in the sample, approximately 73% were seen once. Material for sequencing was PBMCs. This TCR derives from a woman in her forties in good health and CMV-seronegative.

The CDR3 loop is CATSRGAAGAGGYTF. DNA of the CDR3: TGTGCCACCAGCAGAGGAGCGGCAGGGGCGGGCGGCTACACCTTC. The genes are TRBV15 and TRBJ1-2; tentatively, D is TRBD1 (6 bases). The CDR3 is 15 residues long. V was cut by 1 base and J by 8 bases, with 17 bases left in between. The germline gives CDR1 LNHNV, CDR2 YYDKDF (reference sequence).